This TCR beta chain was retrieved from a study of T cells in Graves' hyperthyroidism and ophthalmopathy. For the study at large: Peripheral blood specimens were obtained at initial diagnosis, prior to any treatment.

Amplification targeted TCR beta CDR3 regions from RNA transcripts. A first-round RT-PCR of the TCR CDR3 used the HTBI primer set. MiXCR was run by TCRdb on the multiplex PCR reads, yielding one entry per CDR3 protein. Among under 400,000 distinct CDR3 sequences listed, under 25% were seen once. The germline V and J ends were trimmed by 4 bases and 5 bases, with 13 bases remaining between them. In germline, CDR1 is MNHNS, CDR2 SASEGT. The CDR3 totals 14 residues. Hyperthyroidism was newly diagnosed in patients aged 18 to 65 (duration under 2 months). Clinical symptoms, serum thyroxine and TRAb, thyroid ultrasound and orbital computed tomography were used for the diagnoses. The PBMCs were taken from around 9.1 ml of fresh peripheral blood.

The sequenced sample consisted of blood. The V gene is TRBV6-1, the J gene TRBJ2-3; D may match TRBD1 or TRBD2 (6 bases each). This receptor was obtained from a woman in her fifties or sixties with Graves' hyperthyroidism. CDR3 DNA sequence: TGTGCCAGCAGTGGCCTTGCGGGACAAGATACGCAGTATTTT. It specifies CASSGLAGQDTQYF.